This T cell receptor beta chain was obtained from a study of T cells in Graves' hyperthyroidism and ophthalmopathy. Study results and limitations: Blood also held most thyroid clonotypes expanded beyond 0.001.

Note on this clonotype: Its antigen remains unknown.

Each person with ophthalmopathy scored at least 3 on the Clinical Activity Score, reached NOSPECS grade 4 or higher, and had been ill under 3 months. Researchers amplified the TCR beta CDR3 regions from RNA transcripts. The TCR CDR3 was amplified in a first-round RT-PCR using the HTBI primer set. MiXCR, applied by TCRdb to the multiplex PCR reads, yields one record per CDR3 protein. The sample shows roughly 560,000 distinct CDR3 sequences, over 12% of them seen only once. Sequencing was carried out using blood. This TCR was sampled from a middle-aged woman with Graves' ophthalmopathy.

DNA of the CDR3: TGTGCCAGCAGCCAACCTGACCTGAACACTGAAGCTTTCTTT. The encoded protein is CASSQPDLNTEAFF. The gene calls are TRBV7-6 and TRBJ1-1, with D hard to call. Germline assignment: CDR1 SGHVS and CDR2 FNYEAQ. The CDR3 contains 14 residues. The germline V and J ends were trimmed by 5 bases and 0 bases, with 10 bases remaining between them.